The 32 T cell receptor beta chains reported below all come from one sample, sequenced in a study of breast tumors, draining lymph nodes, adjacent tissues. TCRdb redid the calling of the multiplex PCR reads with MiXCR, one entry per CDR3 protein. The sample records under 75,000 distinct CDR3 sequences, approximately 57% being singletons. Sequencing was done on a sample of breast tumor tissue. Source of these receptors: a female donor with breast cancer. Some clones in this sample may be carry-over from other donors' samples.

The CDR3: CASSFLLAGGTSPYNEQFF. The CDR3 DNA reads TGTGCCAGCAGCTTCCTACTAGCGGGGGGGACGAGCCCCTACAATGAGCAGTTCTTC. The chain couples TRBV6-5 to TRBJ2-1; TRBD2 matches 13 bases. Per germline, CDR1 MNHEY and CDR2 SVGAGI. There are 19 residues in the CDR3. After removal of 6 bases from V and 2 bases from J, the junction contained 13 bases not matched to a gene.

The gene calls are TRBV15 and TRBJ1-3; D possibly corresponds to TRBD1 (5 bases). Germline CDR1 reads LNHNV; CDR2 reads YYDKDF (reference sequence). V lost 0 bases, J lost 2 bases, and 14 bases lay in between. This CDR3 is 17 amino acids long. This chain's CDR3 is CATSRDESRGAGNTIYF. DNA of the CDR3: TGTGCCACCAGCAGAGACGAATCTCGGGGCGCTGGAAACACCATATATTTT.

This sequence joins TRBV19 and TRBJ2-5; D may be TRBD2 (5 bases). The CDR3 runs to 13 residues. Germline CDR1 reads LNHDA; CDR2 reads SQIVND (reference sequence). Trimming left V 3 bases short and J 5 bases short, with 10 bases between. Here the CDR3 DNA reads TGTGCCAGTAGTATCGGAAGGAGGGAGACCCAGTACTTC. Amino acid sequence: CASSIGRRETQYF.

A remark on this clonotype: At one of its ends the junction is not consistent with the germline gene, which may arise from a read error. The V gene is TRBV7-2, the J gene TRBJ1-2; no reliable D call. There are 13 residues in the CDR3. Germline V CDR1 and CDR2: SGHTA, FQGNSA. In DNA form, the CDR3 reads TGTGCCAGCAGCTTGGCCCACGCACCTGGCTCCACCTTC. Translated, it gives CASSLAHAPGSTF.

This clonotype was seen a single time. The chain has TRBV7-9 and TRBJ2-3, with 12 bases matching TRBD2. Looked up from germline, CDR1 is SEHNR and CDR2 is FQNEAQ (reference sequence). V was pared by 5 bases and J by 3 bases, with 0 bases of the junction left unmatched. This CDR3 spans 14 amino acids. CDR3 in amino acids: CASSGLAGTDTQYF. Written as DNA, the CDR3 is TGTGCCAGCAGCGGACTAGCGGGGACAGATACGCAGTATTTT.

This clonotype occurred once. This chain connects TRBV7-4 to TRBJ1-4; TRBD1 aligns across 10 bases. V trimming: 5 bases; J trimming: 8 bases; junction bases outside the gene matches: 8. Germline-derived CDR1 and CDR2 are SGHVT and SQSDAQ. The CDR3 is made up of 15 amino acids. The CDR3 DNA reads as TGTGCCAGCAGCACGGGACAGGGGTGGGACGAAAAACTGTTTTTT. Its protein is CASSTGQGWDEKLFF.

This clonotype was counted ten times or more. The chain employs TRBV6-1 and TRBJ1-2; 9 bases are shared with TRBD1. This CDR3 is built from 15 residues. J lost 6 bases, V lost 4 bases, and 9 bases had no gene match. CDR1 and CDR2 from the germline V gene are MNHNS and SASEGT. The CDR3 region is CASSVLWTGVDGYTF. DNA of the CDR3: TGTGCCAGCAGTGTCCTCTGGACAGGGGTGGATGGCTACACCTTC.

On this clonotype: Its ends do not fully match the called genes, so a read error is possible. This chain connects TRBV7-7 to TRBJ2-2, with D maybe TRBD2 (5 bases). This CDR3 has 15 amino acids. Per the germline V gene, CDR1 is SSHAT and CDR2 is FNYEAQ (reference sequence). The DNA of the CDR3 is TGTGCTAGCAGCACGGACGGTGGCGGGACCGGGGAGCTGTTTTTT. The encoded protein is CASSTDGGGTGELFF.

A single count supports this clonotype. The junction does not match germline at one end; this may be a read error. The gene calls are TRBV7-3 and TRBJ2-6; D gene uncertain. CDR1 SGHTA and CDR2 FQGTGA come from the germline V gene. The CDR3 sequence is 15 residues long. The CDR3 DNA reads as TGTGCCAGCAGCCCAGGAAGCTCTGGGTCCAACGTCCTGCCTTTC. Translating it yields CASSPGSSGSNVLPF.

This rearrangement joins TRBV9 to TRBJ2-3, with 7 bases matching TRBD2. CDR3 size: 15 residues. Losses at the gene ends were 6 bases for V and 0 bases for J; bases not matched to a gene: 7. CDR1 and CDR2 from the germline V gene are SGDLS and YYNGEE. CDR3 sequence: CASTSISGSTDTQYF. CDR3 sequence (DNA): TGTGCCAGCACCTCCATTAGCGGGAGCACAGATACGCAGTATTTT. The full variable domain, its missing parts supplied by reference TRBV9 and TRBJ2-3, is DSGVTQTPKHLITATGQRVTLRCSPRSGDLSVYWYQQSLDQGLQFLIQYYNGEERAKGNILERFSAQQFPDLHSELNLSSLELGDSALYFCASTSISGSTDTQYFGPGTRLTVL.

Comment on this clonotype: Possible read error: a much larger clone is one base away. The genes are TRBV19 and TRBJ1-1; 11 bases fit TRBD1. CDR3 length: 16 residues. V was pared by 7 bases and J by 1 base, with 8 bases of the junction left unmatched. Germline values: CDR1 LNHDA, CDR2 SQIVND (reference sequence). As DNA, the CDR3 is TGTGCCAGTAATACGGACAGGGGGCTGGCGAACACTGAAGCTTTCTTT. Translating gives CASNTDRGLANTEAFF. Together with reference TRBV19 and TRBJ1-1, the CDR3 gives the full variable domain: DGGITQSPKYLFRKEGQNVTLSCEQNLNHDAMYWYRQDPGQGLRLIYYSQIVNDFQKGDIAEGYSVSREKKESFPLTVTSAQKNPTAFYLCASNTDRGLANTEAFFGQGTRLTVV.

The chain uses TRBV6-5 and TRBJ1-4; tentatively, D is TRBD1 (5 bases). This CDR3 comprises 18 residues. Trimming removed 5 bases from V and 5 bases from J, with 24 bases in between. Germline assignment: CDR1 MNHEY and CDR2 SVGAGI. The CDR3 region has the DNA TGTGCCAGCAGTCAGTCGACAAGGCTAGGGACTCAGAATGAAAAACTGTTTTTT. Its protein is CASSQSTRLGTQNEKLFF.

This clonotype occurred a few times. This could be a read error, since a much larger clone is one nucleotide away. CDR3 amino acids: CASSLLPALGLTNYGYTF. In DNA form, the CDR3 reads TGTGCCAGCAGCTTGTTACCGGCTTTGGGGTTAACTAACTATGGCTACACCTTC. V usage is TRBV5-6 and J usage is TRBJ1-2; no clear D gene. This CDR3 comprises 18 residues. Looked up from germline, CDR1 is SGHDT and CDR2 is YYEEEE. Trimming removed 1 base at V and 0 bases at J, with 19 bases between.

The table lists this clonotype with many counts. One end of the junction varies from germline; a read error may be responsible. The chain combines TRBV2 with TRBJ2-6; 9 positions match TRBD2. The germline V gene has CDR1 SNHLY and CDR2 FYNNEI. The CDR3 loop spans 15 amino acids. CDR3 sequence: CASSVTIAGDNVLTF. CDR3 nucleotides: TGTGCCAGCAGTGTAACCATAGCGGGGGACAACGTCCTGACTTTC.

The genes are TRBV15 and TRBJ2-3; the D is unclear. V lost 0 bases and J 1 base, leaving 11 bases between the germline ends. The germline V gene has CDR1 LNHNV and CDR2 YYDKDF (reference sequence). The CDR3 length is 16 residues. CDR3 DNA: TGTGCCACCAGCAGAGATACCATGGGTGGCACAGATACGCAGTATTTT. Translated: CATSRDTMGGTDTQYF.

Concerning this clonotype itself: A much bigger clone sits one base away, suggesting this may be a read error. V usage is TRBV2 and J usage is TRBJ2-2, with D possibly TRBD1 on 7 matching bases. Per germline, CDR1 SNHLY and CDR2 FYNNEI. This CDR3 is built from 13 residues. CDR3 sequence (DNA): TGTGCCAGCAGTGACAGGGGGGCCGGGGAGCTGGTTTTT. Translation gives CASSDRGAGELVF.

As to this clonotype: The junction departs from germline at one end; a sequencing error may be responsible. The V and J genes are TRBV5-8 and TRBJ1-3, with TRBD1 matching over 10 bases. The germline V gene has CDR1 SGHTS and CDR2 YDEGEE. This CDR3 is 15 amino acids long. The CDR3 sequence: CASSAGTGVGNTIYF. In DNA form, the CDR3 reads TGCGCCAGCAGCGCCGGGACAGGGGTTGGAAACACCATATATTTT. Together with reference TRBV5-8 and TRBJ1-3, the CDR3 gives the full variable domain: EAGVTQSPTHLIKTRGQQATLRCSPISGHTSVYWYQQALGLGLQFLLWYDEGEERNRGNFPPRFSGRQFPNYSSELNVNALELEDSALYLCASSAGTGVGNTIYFGEGSWLTVV.

This chain links TRBV19 with TRBJ2-3; D may match TRBD1 or TRBD2 (5 bases each). Trimming cost V 4 bases and J 3 bases, with 14 bases left between them. This CDR3 comprises 15 residues. Per germline, CDR1 LNHDA and CDR2 SQIVND (reference sequence). In nucleotides, the CDR3 is TGTGCCAGTAGTAGGGGTGGGGGTCTGACAGATACGCAGTATTTT. Translated, it gives CASSRGGGLTDTQYF.

This clonotype was picked up many times. The chain employs TRBV30 and TRBJ2-5; D remains ambiguous. V was trimmed by 2 bases and J by 5 bases, leaving 9 bases between them. Germline CDR1 is GTSNPN and CDR2 is SVGIG (reference sequence). The CDR3 runs 12 residues. As DNA, the CDR3 is TGTGCCTGGAGTTTCACCCAGGAGACCCAGTACTTC. This sequence encodes CAWSFTQETQYF.

For the CDR3, the DNA is TGTGCCAGCAGCCTCAACAGGGGCCAAGAGACCCAGTACTTC. Amino acids: CASSLNRGQETQYF. This chain links TRBV7-2 with TRBJ2-5; 7 bases map to TRBD1. Trimming took 5 bases from V and 1 from J; bases not matched to a gene: 4. The V gene's germline CDR1 is SGHTA and CDR2 FQGNSA. This CDR3 comprises 14 residues.

The chain has TRBV20-1 and TRBJ2-1, with D unresolved. CDR3 length: 14 amino acids. Germline V lookup: CDR1 DFQATT, CDR2 SNEGSKA (reference sequence). V dropped 3 bases and J dropped 0 bases, with 9 bases sitting between them. DNA for the CDR3: TGCAGTGCTAGGGACGGGTACTCCTACAATGAGCAGTTCTTC. The encoded protein is CSARDGYSYNEQFF.

By share, this clonotype counts as medium-sized. V gene TRBV7-9 combines with J gene TRBJ2-7; D is possibly TRBD1 (6 bases). This CDR3 region has 17 residues. Germline V CDR1 and CDR2: SEHNR, FQNEAQ (reference sequence). With 5 bases removed from V and 4 bases from J, the gap between germline ends came to 24 bases. The CDR3 DNA follows: TGTGCCAGCAGCCCAGGCGACAGGTTGGGGATAGCGTACGAGCAGTACTTC. Translating gives CASSPGDRLGIAYEQYF.

Only a few counts were recorded for this clonotype. V gene TRBV28 combines with J gene TRBJ1-1; D unresolved. This CDR3 has 16 amino acids. Germline assignment: CDR1 MDHEN and CDR2 SYDVKM. V shed 3 bases and J shed 4 bases, with 18 bases lying between them. CDR3 DNA sequence: TGTGCCAGCAGTTTGACACCCCGAGCACGGCGCACTGAAGCTTTCTTT. It specifies CASSLTPRARRTEAFF.

The V gene is TRBV5-4, the J gene TRBJ1-2, with 9 bases identical to TRBD1. V shed 4 bases, J shed 8 bases, and the junction held 12 bases outside the gene matches. CDR1 is SGHNT, CDR2 YYREEE, per germline (reference sequence). CDR3 length: 15 residues. This chain's CDR3 is CASSPGQGLGLGYTF. Written as DNA, the CDR3 is TGTGCCAGCAGCCCGGGACAGGGACTTGGCCTAGGCTACACCTTC. Variable domain in full (rest from reference TRBV5-4 and TRBJ1-2): ETGVTQSPTHLIKTRGQQVTLRCSSQSGHNTVSWYQQALGQGPQFIFQYYREEENGRGNFPPRFSGLQFPNYSSELNVNALELDDSALYLCASSPGQGLGLGYTFGSGTRLTVV.

The rearrangement links TRBV6-6 to TRBJ1-2; 7 bases are a match to TRBD1. CDR3 size: 14 residues. V was clipped by 8 bases and J by 7 bases; unmatched bases: 13. Per germline, CDR1 MNHNY and CDR2 SVGAGI (reference sequence). The CDR3 DNA follows: TGTGCCAGCCTCCCAAGCGGGACAGAGGGTGGCTACACCTTC. It codes for CASLPSGTEGGYTF.

This sequence joins TRBV6-2 or TRBV6-3 and TRBJ2-1, with 9 bases that match TRBD2. Losses at the gene ends were 0 bases for V and 6 bases for J; bases not matched to a gene: 9. This CDR3 region has 17 residues. Germline V CDR1 and CDR2: MNHEY, SVGEGT. This CDR3 reads CASSYSLVAGDFNEQFF. The CDR3 bases are TGTGCCAGCAGTTACTCATTGGTAGCGGGAGATTTCAATGAGCAGTTCTTC.

The rearrangement joins TRBV12-3 or TRBV12-4 to TRBJ1-6; maybe TRBD1 (5 bases). Trimming left V 5 bases short and J 13 bases short, with 18 bases between. CDR3 length equals 14 residues. CDR3 protein: CASSRKGGELPLHF. CDR3 DNA: TGTGCCAGCAGTCGGAAGGGAGGGGAGTTGCCCCTCCACTTT.

As for this clonotype: A much larger clone lies a single base off, so this may be a read error. The chain has TRBV19 and TRBJ1-1; 7 nucleotides agree with TRBD1. CDR3 length: 13 residues. CDR1 and CDR2 from the germline V gene are LNHDA and SQIVND (reference sequence). Here the CDR3 reads CAGSRTGATEAFF. CDR3 DNA: TGTGCCGGTAGTAGAACAGGGGCCACTGAAGCTTTCTTT.

The chain uses TRBV7-6 and TRBJ2-7; D is undetermined. CDR1 is SGHVS and CDR2 is FNYEAQ in the germline V gene. The CDR3 length is 12 residues. The V end lost 0 bases, the J end lost 6 bases, and 6 bases lay between the germline ends. CDR3 region: CASSLAGSEQYF. CDR3 coding DNA: TGTGCCAGCAGCTTAGCAGGATCCGAGCAGTACTTC.

With respect to this clonotype: A much larger clone lies one base from this, so it may be a read error. The chain recombines TRBV5-8 with TRBJ2-7, with 7 bases matching TRBD1. The germline V gene encodes CDR1 SGHTS and CDR2 YDEGEE. The CDR3 is 14 amino acids. CDR3 nucleotide sequence: TGTGCCAGCAGCTTGGGACAGGGAGCCTACGAGCGGTACTTC. Encoded protein: CASSLGQGAYERYF. Full variable domain (missing parts from reference TRBV5-8 and TRBJ2-7): EAGVTQSPTHLIKTRGQQATLRCSPISGHTSVYWYQQALGLGLQFLLWYDEGEERNRGNFPPRFSGRQFPNYSSELNVNALELEDSALYLCASSLGQGAYERYFGPGTRLTVT.

This clonotype has at least ten counts. The chain uses TRBV30 and TRBJ2-2, with 9 bases matching TRBD2. CDR1 is GTSNPN, CDR2 SVGIG, per germline (reference sequence). V lost 5 bases, J lost 3 bases, and 7 bases stayed unmatched. CDR3 length: 15 residues. CDR3 residues: CAWSLWTSDTGELFF. The DNA for the CDR3 is TGTGCCTGGTCCCTCTGGACTAGCGACACCGGGGAGCTGTTTTTT.

This clonotype was detected ten times or more. The V call is TRBV7-2, the J call TRBJ2-5, with D possibly called TRBD1 or TRBD2 (5 bases each). Trimming cost V 5 bases and J 4 bases, with 23 bases left between them. Germline lookup yields CDR1 SGHTA and CDR2 FQGNSA. The CDR3 is made up of 17 amino acids. Here the CDR3 DNA reads TGTGCCAGCAGCAGAGTGGGACGACAAGGGAGAGGAGAGACCCAGTACTTC. Its protein is CASSRVGRQGRGETQYF. Full variable domain (missing parts from reference TRBV7-2 and TRBJ2-5): GAGVSQSPSNKVTEKGKDVELRCDPISGHTALYWYRQSLGQGLEFLIYFQGNSAPDKSGLPSDRFSAERTGGSVSTLTIQRTQQEDSAVYLCASSRVGRQGRGETQYFGPGTRLLVL.